A single sample gave rise to the 29 T cell receptor beta chains below, sequenced in a study of early T cells in non-severe SARS-CoV-2 infection. A single record per CDR3 protein comes from TCRdb applying MiXCR to the 5' RACE reads. The sample contains under 70,000 distinct CDR3 sequences, 9.5% to 13% of which appear only once. Specimen: whole blood. The receptor set was obtained from an adult who was a healthcare worker with PCR-confirmed SARS-CoV-2 infection or an uninfected control (not recorded which).

The chain carries TRBV7-3 and TRBJ2-7; D ambiguous. Germline V gene lookup returns CDR1 SGHTA and CDR2 FQGTGA. The CDR3 is 12 residues long. V shed 5 bases and J shed 7 bases, with 12 bases lying between them. Here the CDR3 reads CASSPDLAEQYF. The CDR3 bases are TGTGCCAGCAGCCCGGATCTGGCGGAGCAGTACTTC.

This clonotype was observed a few times. The J gene is TRBJ2-3, the V gene TRBV18, with 9 bases identical to TRBD1. The CDR3 contains 16 residues. Germline V gene lookup returns CDR1 KGHSH and CDR2 LQKENI. Trimming at V came to 3 bases and at J to 1 base, leaving 5 bases not matched to a gene. CDR3 region: CASSPRTGVRTDTQYF. The CDR3, as DNA: TGTGCCAGCTCACCCCGGACAGGGGTACGCACAGATACGCAGTATTTT.

This clonotype was counted ten times or more. The V and J genes are TRBV7-9 and TRBJ2-2; D is ambiguous. Germline-derived CDR1 and CDR2 are SEHNR and FQNEAQ (reference sequence). The germline V and J ends were trimmed by 0 bases and 7 bases, with 6 bases remaining between them. The CDR3 consists of 13 residues. CDR3 nucleotide sequence: TGTGCCAGCAGCTTAGCCTTGAACGGGGAGCTGTTTTTT. Its translation is CASSLALNGELFF.

This clonotype was seen at least ten times. The chain joins TRBV12-3 or TRBV12-4 to TRBJ2-4; possible D gene TRBD1, 7 bases. The V gene lost 5 bases and the J gene lost 1 base, with 12 bases spanning the gap. CDR3 length: 15 residues. The CDR3 DNA follows: TGTGCCAGCAGTCTGGCAGGGGGGGCCAAAAACATTCAGTACTTC. This gives the protein CASSLAGGAKNIQYF.

The genes are TRBV11-2 and TRBJ2-6; D gene uncertain. In germline, CDR1 is SGHAT, CDR2 FQNNGV. This CDR3 comprises 17 residues. Between the trimmed V and J ends, which lost 1 base and 0 bases, there was a span of 10 bases. The DNA for the CDR3 is TGTGCCAGCAGCTTAGTATCCTCGAGCTCTGGGGCCAACGTCCTGACTTTC. Its translation: CASSLVSSSSGANVLTF.

In this sample, this clonotype turned up a few times. The chain couples TRBV6-5 to TRBJ1-6; perhaps TRBD1 as D (6 bases). The CDR3 is made up of 14 amino acids. Germline V gives CDR1 MNHEY, CDR2 SVGAGI. The V gene lost 5 bases and the J gene lost 6 bases, with 11 bases spanning the gap. In DNA form, the CDR3 reads TGTGCCAGCAGTGCCGGGACACTTAATTCACCCCTCCACTTT. This codes for CASSAGTLNSPLHF.

A few counts support this clonotype. The rearrangement joins TRBV7-9 to TRBJ1-6, with 10 bases aligning to TRBD1. Per germline, CDR1 SEHNR and CDR2 FQNEAQ (reference sequence). The length of the CDR3 is 16 residues. The trim removed 1 base at V and 7 bases at J, leaving 4 bases unmatched. In nucleotides, the CDR3 is TGTGCCAGCAGCTTAGGGACAGGGGGACGAAATTCACCCCTCCACTTT. Translating it yields CASSLGTGGRNSPLHF.

The rearrangement uses TRBV20-1 and TRBJ2-1; 9 bases line up with TRBD1. The length of the CDR3 is 14 residues. Germline V gene data show CDR1 as DFQATT and CDR2 as SNEGSKA (reference sequence). Losses at the gene ends were 5 bases for V and 5 bases for J; bases not matched to a gene: 7. The CDR3 sequence: CSALRTGVNNEQFF. DNA for the CDR3: TGCAGTGCTCTGAGGACAGGGGTTAACAATGAGCAGTTCTTC.

There are many counts of this clonotype. This chain links TRBV9 with TRBJ2-2; tentative D call: TRBD1 (6 bases). The CDR3 consists of 15 residues. The germline V gene has CDR1 SGDLS and CDR2 YYNGEE. Trimming shortened V by 0 bases and J by 1 base, and 7 bases separated the two germline ends. CDR3 amino acids: CASSVGTVNTGELFF. CDR3 sequence (DNA): TGTGCCAGCAGCGTAGGGACAGTGAACACCGGGGAGCTGTTTTTT. The whole variable domain, remainder taken from reference TRBV9 and TRBJ2-2, is DSGVTQTPKHLITATGQRVTLRCSPRSGDLSVYWYQQSLDQGLQFLIQYYNGEERAKGNILERFSAQQFPDLHSELNLSSLELGDSALYFCASSVGTVNTGELFFGEGSRLTVL.

The sample holds many counts of this clonotype. The chain recombines TRBV5-1 with TRBJ2-2, with D possibly matching TRBD2 (6 bases). V was clipped by 6 bases and J by 4 bases, with 16 bases between them. In germline, CDR1 is SGHRS, CDR2 YFSETQ. This CDR3 is 15 amino acids long. This chain's CDR3 is CASTDNTGVTGELFF. The CDR3 region has the DNA TGCGCCAGCACCGATAATACGGGGGTCACCGGGGAGCTGTTTTTT.

Ten or more counts support this clonotype. The chain links TRBV7-8 to TRBJ1-3; 7 positions match TRBD1. J gave up 7 bases and V 5 bases, and 8 bases lay outside the gene matches. CDR1 is SGHVS, CDR2 FQNEAQ, per germline. The CDR3 covers 14 residues. The CDR3 region is CASSPRLGQNTIYF. The CDR3 DNA reads as TGTGCCAGCAGCCCGCGTTTGGGACAGAACACCATATATTTT.

There are many counts of this clonotype. The chain links TRBV6-1 to TRBJ2-1, with 12 bases identical to TRBD2. Germline CDR1 is MNHNS and CDR2 is SASEGT. The CDR3 extends over 19 amino acids. With 3 bases clipped from V and 0 bases from J, the junction kept 9 bases outside the gene matches. The CDR3 DNA sequence: TGTGCCAGCAGTGAGAGAGGGCTAGCGGGGGGGAGCTCCTACAATGAGCAGTTCTTC. It encodes CASSERGLAGGSSYNEQFF.

This clonotype was recorded many times. The rearrangement uses TRBV29-1 and TRBJ2-1; 8 positions match TRBD1. After removal of 8 bases from V and 5 bases from J, the junction contained 8 bases not matched to a gene. The CDR3 contains 13 residues. Looked up from germline, CDR1 is SQVTM and CDR2 is ANQGSEA. The CDR3 spells CSLTGAGHNEQFF. For the CDR3, the DNA is TGCAGCTTGACAGGGGCGGGACACAATGAGCAGTTCTTC.

This clonotype showed up many times. This chain uses TRBV28 with TRBJ1-6; no clear D gene. This CDR3 has 12 residues. Trimming left V 7 bases short and J 11 bases short, with 12 bases between. Looked up from germline, CDR1 is MDHEN and CDR2 is SYDVKM. The CDR3 loop reads CASTTWGTPLHF. The DNA for the CDR3 is TGTGCCAGCACGACATGGGGAACACCCCTCCACTTT.

In this sample, this clonotype turned up a few times. Here the CDR3 reads CASSIDRAGELFF. The CDR3 DNA reads as TGTGCCAGTAGTATAGATCGGGCCGGGGAGCTGTTTTTT. The chain employs TRBV19 and TRBJ2-2; D gene uncertain. Germline V gives CDR1 LNHDA, CDR2 SQIVND (reference sequence). V gave up 0 bases and J gave up 6 bases, with 5 bases separating them. This CDR3 has 13 amino acids.

The chain has TRBV28 and TRBJ2-7, with a weak D call TRBD1 (5 bases). Germline CDR1 reads MDHEN; CDR2 reads SYDVKM. The CDR3 length is 13 residues. The germline V and J ends were trimmed by 6 bases and 6 bases, with 15 bases remaining between them. Here the CDR3 reads CASRETTASEQYF. CDR3 nucleotide sequence: TGTGCCAGCAGGGAAACGACAGCGAGCGAGCAGTACTTC.

This clonotype was recorded at least ten times. The V gene is TRBV7-9, the J gene TRBJ1-2; the D gene is possibly TRBD1 (6 bases). This CDR3 is 13 amino acids long. Per the germline V gene, CDR1 is SEHNR and CDR2 is FQNEAQ (reference sequence). The germline V and J ends were trimmed by 2 bases and 7 bases, with 11 bases remaining between them. The CDR3 bases are TGTGCCAGCAGCTTATGGGGGCAGGGTGGCTACACCTTC. As protein: CASSLWGQGGYTF. The whole variable domain, remainder taken from reference TRBV7-9 and TRBJ1-2, is DTGVSQNPRHKITKRGQNVTFRCDPISEHNRLYWYRQTLGQGPEFLTYFQNEAQLEKSRLLSDRFSAERPKGSFSTLEIQRTEQGDSAMYLCASSLWGQGGYTFGSGTRLTVV.

This clonotype was counted many times. The chain recombines TRBV4-2 with TRBJ2-1, with D possibly being TRBD1 or TRBD2 (5 bases each). Trimming cost V 1 base and J 8 bases, with 15 bases left between them. The CDR3 sequence is 15 residues long. CDR1 and CDR2 (germline): LGHNA, YNFKEQ. CDR3 region: CASSQGGASGYEQFF. CDR3 sequence (DNA): TGTGCCAGCAGCCAAGGTGGGGCGTCGGGGTATGAGCAGTTCTTC.

This clonotype appeared many times. CDR3 sequence: CSASRGQTNYGYTF. The CDR3 region has the DNA TGCAGTGCTAGCCGGGGGCAGACTAACTATGGCTACACCTTC. The V gene is TRBV20-1, the J gene TRBJ1-2; perhaps TRBD1 as D (6 bases). V was pared by 3 bases and J by 0 bases, with 11 bases between. This CDR3 is 14 amino acids long. Per the germline V gene, CDR1 is DFQATT and CDR2 is SNEGSKA (reference sequence).

There are many counts of this clonotype. The V call is TRBV2, the J call TRBJ1-5, with D perhaps matching TRBD1 (6 bases). Germline loops: CDR1 SNHLY, CDR2 FYNNEI. The CDR3 runs 16 residues. Trimming removed 2 bases at V and 7 bases at J, with 18 bases between. The CDR3 DNA follows: TGTGCCAGCAGTGAAAGCACAGGGCGGGTAAGACAGCCCCAGCATTTT. It is translated as CASSESTGRVRQPQHF.

This clonotype showed up many times. The genes are TRBV18 and TRBJ2-5; tentative D call: TRBD2 (5 bases). V lost 2 bases and J 3 bases, leaving 13 bases between the germline ends. In germline, CDR1 is KGHSH, CDR2 LQKENI. The CDR3 totals 15 residues. CDR3 in amino acids: CASSPGTPAEETQYF. The CDR3 DNA reads as TGTGCCAGCTCACCAGGAACCCCAGCGGAAGAGACCCAGTACTTC.

The chain uses TRBV12-3 or TRBV12-4 and TRBJ2-7, with D perhaps being TRBD1 or TRBD2 (6 bases each). This CDR3 contains 14 residues. Trimming shortened V by 5 bases and J by 2 bases, and 13 bases separated the two germline ends. The CDR3 DNA reads as TGTGCCAGCAGTAGTAAGGGGGGCCCCTACGAGCAGTACTTC. Translating it yields CASSSKGGPYEQYF.

This clonotype was observed a handful of times. The chain employs TRBV10-3 and TRBJ1-1, with a tentative D call TRBD1 (5 bases). Deletions cut 6 bases from V and 5 bases from J, with 13 bases between. The CDR3 runs 13 residues. CDR1 ENHRY and CDR2 SYGVKD come from the germline V gene. CDR3 protein: CAIRNQGNTEAFF. The CDR3 DNA sequence: TGTGCCATCAGAAATCAGGGTAATACTGAAGCTTTCTTT.

This clonotype was recorded a few times. The rearrangement uses TRBV4-1 and TRBJ2-7, with D perhaps matching TRBD2 (5 bases). Trimming removed 0 bases at V and 3 bases at J, with 9 bases between. Looked up from germline, CDR1 is MGHRA and CDR2 is YSYEKL. CDR3 length: 14 residues. The CDR3 DNA reads TGCGCCAGCAGCCAAGATCGAGCGGTCTACGAGCAGTACTTC. Its protein is CASSQDRAVYEQYF.

The V and J genes are TRBV29-1 and TRBJ2-3, with 8 nucleotides matching TRBD2. The CDR3 covers 13 residues. The junction had 4 bases not matched to a gene; V was cut back by 5 bases and J by 3 bases. The germline V gene encodes CDR1 SQVTM and CDR2 ANQGSEA. The CDR3 DNA is TGCAGCGTTTGGGGACTAGGTACAGATACGCAGTATTTT. This encodes CSVWGLGTDTQYF.

This clonotype was observed many times. V usage is TRBV7-2 and J usage is TRBJ2-1; D remains unclear. The germline CDR1 and CDR2 sequences are SGHTA and FQGNSA. The germline V and J ends were trimmed by 8 bases and 5 bases, with 16 bases remaining between them. This CDR3 is 14 amino acids long. The CDR3 bases are TGTGCCAGCGGTGCCCCTCGCGCGAACAATGAGCAGTTCTTC. Protein product: CASGAPRANNEQFF. Full variable domain (outside the CDR3, taken from reference TRBV7-2 and TRBJ2-1): GAGVSQSPSNKVTEKGKDVELRCDPISGHTALYWYRQSLGQGLEFLIYFQGNSAPDKSGLPSDRFSAERTGGSVSTLTIQRTQQEDSAVYLCASGAPRANNEQFFGPGTRLTVL.

This clonotype showed up many times. V and J are TRBV5-6 and TRBJ1-4; the D gene is possibly TRBD1 (5 bases). The germline CDR1 and CDR2 sequences are SGHDT and YYEEEE. V was shortened by 4 bases and J by 0 bases, with 10 bases between the two germline ends. This CDR3 contains 15 residues. CDR3: CASSTRGATNEKLFF. The CDR3 nucleotides read TGTGCCAGCAGCACAAGAGGGGCAACTAATGAAAAACTGTTTTTT.

This rearrangement joins TRBV18 to TRBJ1-1; no clear D gene. The germline V gene encodes CDR1 KGHSH and CDR2 LQKENI. V lost 3 bases and J lost 0, with 8 bases in between. CDR3 size: 14 residues. CDR3 sequence reads: CASSPTNMNTEAFF. CDR3 DNA sequence: TGTGCCAGCTCACCGACCAACATGAACACTGAAGCTTTCTTT.

This clonotype was recorded a few times. The J gene is TRBJ1-4, the V gene TRBV12-3 or TRBV12-4; a weak D match, TRBD1 (5 bases). Between the trimmed V and J ends, which lost 7 bases and 4 bases, there was a span of 13 bases. CDR3 length equals 14 residues. CDR3 region: CASNAPGRNEKLFF. The CDR3, as DNA: TGTGCCAGCAACGCCCCGGGGCGTAATGAAAAACTGTTTTTT.